The 30 T cell receptor beta chains reported below all come from one sample, sequenced in a study of T cell changes during pregnancy in multiple sclerosis. Assay: immunoSEQ multiplex PCR; the TCRdb copy retains only in-frame clones and omits some. The data hold about 42,000 clones, with less than 90% observed a single time. The sample here was CD4+ T cells from peripheral blood mononuclear cells, taken before pregnancy. The receptors derive from a female donor with multiple sclerosis, enrolled in a pregnancy study.

For the CDR3, the DNA is TGCGCCAGCAGCTTTACAGGGGGTATCACCGGGGAGCTGTTTTTT. Translated: CASSFTGGITGELFF. This chain uses TRBV5-1 with TRBJ2-2; 8 nucleotides line up with TRBD1. This CDR3 has 15 residues. Per germline, CDR1 SGHRS and CDR2 YFSETQ. J was trimmed by 4 bases and V by 2 bases; bases with no gene match: 4.

Relative to its sample, this clone is medium-sized. The rearrangement uses TRBV7-8 and TRBJ1-2; 7 positions agree with TRBD1. The germline gives CDR1 SGHVS, CDR2 FQNEAQ. This CDR3 region has 12 residues. The V gene end was trimmed by 6 bases and the J gene end by 8 bases; junction bases not matched to a gene: 6. CDR3 sequence reads: CASSFDREGYTF. CDR3 in DNA: TGTGCCAGCAGTTTCGACAGGGAAGGCTACACCTTC.

The table lists this clone with a count of one. The chain uses TRBV18 and TRBJ2-4; 8 bases are a match to TRBD2. V gave up 3 bases and J gave up 7 bases; unmatched junction bases: 5. Germline V CDR1 and CDR2: KGHSH, LQKENI. CDR3 length: 14 amino acids. The CDR3 DNA sequence: TGTGCCAGCTCACCCGGGGCTAGCGGGAACATTCAGTACTTC. It yields the protein CASSPGASGNIQYF.

This clone is categorized as medium-sized. This chain connects TRBV7-2 to TRBJ1-1, with D uncertain. V was clipped by 0 bases and J by 11 bases, with 10 bases between them. The CDR3 has 12 residues. CDR1 and CDR2 (germline): SGHTA, FQGNSA. CDR3 region: CASSLARGRAFF. DNA for the CDR3: TGTGCCAGCAGCTTAGCGAGAGGGCGGGCTTTCTTT.

This clone was seen more than once but under ten times. This chain joins TRBV9 and TRBJ1-1, with no clear D. This CDR3 comprises 14 residues. Germline values: CDR1 SGDLS, CDR2 YYNGEE. Deletions cut 3 bases from V and 0 bases from J, with 9 bases between. CDR3 DNA sequence: TGTGCCAGCAGCGGGCCGTTCTTGAACACTGAAGCTTTCTTT. Translating gives CASSGPFLNTEAFF.

This chain uses TRBV6-5 with TRBJ2-7; 9 bases are a match to TRBD2. The V and J ends lost 6 bases and 3 bases, in that order; junction bases with no gene match: 6. The CDR3 length is 14 residues. The germline V gene encodes CDR1 MNHEY and CDR2 SVGAGI. CDR3 DNA: TGTGCCAGCAGACGACTAGCGGAAAGCTACGAGCAGTACTTC. It translates to CASRRLAESYEQYF.

V usage is TRBV6-6 and J usage is TRBJ1-4, with D tentatively TRBD1 (5 bases). CDR1 is MNHNY and CDR2 is SVGAGI in the germline V gene (reference sequence). V lost 8 bases to trimming and J lost 7 bases, with 17 bases between them. The CDR3 contains 14 residues. The CDR3 DNA is TGTGCCAGCGCCTTAGGAGGGGTGCGTGAAAAACTGTTTTTT. Its protein product is CASALGGVREKLFF.

This chain joins TRBV7-2 and TRBJ2-5; D is uncertain. The CDR3 loop spans 13 amino acids. Between the trimmed V and J ends, which lost 3 bases and 0 bases, there was a span of 5 bases. In germline, CDR1 is SGHTA, CDR2 FQGNSA. CDR3 residues: CASSFQYQETQYF. For the CDR3, the DNA is TGTGCCAGCAGCTTCCAGTACCAAGAGACCCAGTACTTC. The entire variable domain, with the rest obtained from reference TRBV7-2 and TRBJ2-5, is as follows: GAGVSQSPSNKVTEKGKDVELRCDPISGHTALYWYRQSLGQGLEFLIYFQGNSAPDKSGLPSDRFSAERTGGSVSTLTIQRTQQEDSAVYLCASSFQYQETQYFGPGTRLLVL.

The chain has TRBV5-1 and TRBJ1-1, with D hard to call. CDR1 and CDR2 from the germline V gene are SGHRS and YFSETQ. The V and J ends lost 3 bases and 3 bases respectively, with 9 bases between them. This CDR3 is built from 13 residues. CDR3 bases: TGCGCCAGCAGCTCCCAGATATACACTGAAGCTTTCTTT. Its translation: CASSSQIYTEAFF.

This chain links TRBV7-2 with TRBJ2-3; 7 bases map to TRBD2. In germline, CDR1 is SGHTA, CDR2 FQGNSA. J was trimmed by 1 base and V by 3 bases; bases with no gene match: 4. This CDR3 contains 15 residues. CDR3 loop: CASSFERGRTDTQYF. The CDR3 DNA reads as TGTGCCAGCAGCTTCGAGCGGGGTCGCACAGATACGCAGTATTTT. The full variable domain, completed using reference TRBV7-2 and TRBJ2-3, is GAGVSQSPSNKVTEKGKDVELRCDPISGHTALYWYRQSLGQGLEFLIYFQGNSAPDKSGLPSDRFSAERTGGSVSTLTIQRTQQEDSAVYLCASSFERGRTDTQYFGPGTRLTVL.

The chain recombines TRBV30 with TRBJ2-1; D might be TRBD1 (5 bases). CDR1 is GTSNPN and CDR2 is SVGIG in the germline V gene (reference sequence). The CDR3 is made up of 12 amino acids. V shed 4 bases and J shed 8 bases, with 12 bases lying between them. The CDR3 protein is CAWTTVRYEQFF. CDR3 DNA: TGTGCCTGGACGACAGTCCGGTATGAGCAGTTCTTC.

The chain links TRBV10-2 to TRBJ2-3; D remains unclear. Trimming took 10 bases from V and 3 from J, leaving 11 bases between them. Per the germline V gene, CDR1 is WSHSY and CDR2 is SAAADI. The CDR3 runs to 12 residues. CDR3 bases: TGCGCCACCTCCCCTCCGACAGATACGCAGTATTTT. It encodes CATSPPTDTQYF.

V is TRBV7-6 and J is TRBJ2-5; a weak D match, TRBD2 (5 bases). This CDR3 has 14 residues. With 7 bases removed from V and 0 bases from J, the gap between germline ends came to 12 bases. CDR1 SGHVS and CDR2 FNYEAQ come from the germline V gene. Here the CDR3 reads CASTEAGYQETQYF. CDR3 DNA: TGTGCCAGCACCGAGGCGGGTTACCAAGAGACCCAGTACTTC. The full variable domain, in which reference TRBV7-6 and TRBJ2-5 provide the parts outside the CDR3, is GAGVSQSPRYKVTKRGQDVALRCDPISGHVSLYWYRQALGQGPEFLTYFNYEAQQDKSGLPNDRFSAERPEGSISTLTIQRTEQRDSAMYRCASTEAGYQETQYFGPGTRLLVL.

The V call is TRBV6-1, the J call TRBJ2-3; 9 bases map to TRBD1. Trimming took 4 bases from V and 1 from J; bases not matched to a gene: 3. The CDR3 runs to 15 residues. Germline V gene lookup returns CDR1 MNHNS and CDR2 SASEGT. CDR3 region: CASSGQGVGTDTQYF. The CDR3 bases are TGTGCCAGCAGTGGACAGGGGGTAGGCACAGATACGCAGTATTTT.

J is TRBJ2-7 and V is TRBV6-5; D is undetermined. The CDR3 sequence is 14 residues long. Per germline, CDR1 MNHEY and CDR2 SVGAGI. Trimming took 4 bases from V and 1 from J, leaving 11 bases between them. For the CDR3, the DNA is TGTGCCAGCAGTTCCCGATCAGGTTCCTACGAGCAGTACTTC. This translates into CASSSRSGSYEQYF.

The gene calls are TRBV15 and TRBJ1-3, with 9 positions matching TRBD1. CDR1 is LNHNV and CDR2 is YYDKDF in the germline V gene (reference sequence). Losses at the gene ends were 3 bases for V and 2 bases for J; bases not matched to a gene: 5. There are 16 residues in the CDR3. CDR3: CATSRGQGEAGNTIYF. The CDR3 DNA reads TGTGCCACCAGCAGGGGACAGGGCGAGGCTGGAAACACCATATATTTT.

This clone was detected only a few times. V usage is TRBV29-1 and J usage is TRBJ1-1; D gene ambiguous. The CDR3 is 11 residues long. V gave up 8 bases and J gave up 1 base, with 8 bases separating them. Germline assignment: CDR1 SQVTM and CDR2 ANQGSEA. CDR3 bases: TGCAGCTACAAGCGGAACACTGAAGCTTTCTTT. Its protein product is CSYKRNTEAFF.

J is TRBJ1-3 and V is TRBV6-5; D gene uncertain. The germline V gene has CDR1 MNHEY and CDR2 SVGAGI. V dropped 0 bases and J dropped 0 bases, with 9 bases sitting between them. The CDR3 totals 16 residues. The CDR3 DNA reads as TGTGCCAGCAGTTACTCGGCAGGAAGCTCTGGAAACACCATATATTTT. It specifies CASSYSAGSSGNTIYF.

The chain couples TRBV7-8 to TRBJ1-1; D gene uncertain. Germline lookup yields CDR1 SGHVS and CDR2 FQNEAQ. The ends were cut back, 1 base at V and 0 bases at J, with 12 bases in the middle. This CDR3 contains 16 residues. The CDR3 nucleotides are TGTGCCAGCAGCTTAGTCCCCGGGTATCTGAACACTGAAGCTTTCTTT. Protein: CASSLVPGYLNTEAFF. Supplemented by reference TRBV7-8 and TRBJ1-1, the full variable domain reads GAGVSQSPRYKVAKRGQDVALRCDPISGHVSLFWYQQALGQGPEFLTYFQNEAQLDKSGLPSDRFFAERPEGSVSTLKIQRTQQEDSAVYLCASSLVPGYLNTEAFFGQGTRLTVV.

The CDR3 spells CASSLQGFDSQPQHF. The CDR3 bases are TGTGCCAGCAGCTTACAGGGGTTTGACAGTCAGCCCCAGCATTTT. The V call is TRBV9, the J call TRBJ1-5; 7 nucleotides align to TRBD1. CDR1 is SGDLS, CDR2 YYNGEE, per germline. The CDR3 runs to 15 residues. V lost 4 bases to trimming and J lost 6 bases; unmatched junction nucleotides: 10.

V usage is TRBV5-1 and J usage is TRBJ1-2; TRBD1 matches at 7 bases. This CDR3 has 14 residues. CDR1 and CDR2 from the germline V gene are SGHRS and YFSETQ. V shed 4 bases and J 1 base; nucleotides not matched to a gene: 4. The CDR3 bases are TGCGCCAGCAGCCAGGGGGGAGATAACTATGGCTACACCTTC. Translating it yields CASSQGGDNYGYTF.

The chain recombines TRBV5-6 with TRBJ2-2; D remains ambiguous. V gave up 0 bases and J gave up 1 base, with 4 bases separating them. This CDR3 spans 14 amino acids. Germline loops: CDR1 SGHDT, CDR2 YYEEEE. The CDR3 loop reads CASSLAQNTGELFF. CDR3 nucleotides: TGTGCCAGCAGCTTGGCCCAGAACACCGGGGAGCTGTTTTTT.

V and J are TRBV6-1 and TRBJ2-5; D is perhaps TRBD2 (6 bases). CDR3 length: 15 residues. Germline V gene lookup returns CDR1 MNHNS and CDR2 SASEGT. V lost 1 base and J 5 bases, leaving 14 bases between the germline ends. The CDR3 sequence is CASSEVGGLRETQYF. DNA of the CDR3: TGTGCCAGCAGTGAAGTCGGGGGACTGCGGGAGACCCAGTACTTC.

The chain links TRBV5-4 to TRBJ2-1; TRBD2 matches 8 bases. CDR1 is SGHNT, CDR2 YYREEE, per germline (reference sequence). The CDR3 loop spans 15 amino acids. The V and J ends lost 4 bases and 7 bases, in that order; junction bases with no gene match: 10. CDR3 sequence: CASSLGGARNNEQFF. CDR3 nucleotides: TGTGCCAGCAGCCTCGGGGGGGCTAGGAATAATGAGCAGTTCTTC.

The CDR3 sequence is CASSQDPGLAVATQYF. CDR3 nucleotide sequence: TGCGCCAGCAGCCAAGACCCAGGACTAGCAGTAGCTACGCAGTATTTT. The chain is built from TRBV4-3 and TRBJ2-3, with 8 bases matching TRBD2. V was clipped by 0 bases and J by 8 bases; unmatched bases: 10. Germline assignment: CDR1 LGHNA and CDR2 YSLEER. CDR3 size: 16 residues.

The rearrangement joins TRBV10-2 to TRBJ1-3; the D gene is possibly TRBD1 (6 bases). This CDR3 spans 16 amino acids. The V gene lost 7 bases and the J gene lost 0 bases, with 16 bases spanning the gap. The germline V gene has CDR1 WSHSY and CDR2 SAAADI. CDR3 region: CASKDHQGISGNTIYF. The CDR3 DNA reads TGCGCCAGCAAAGACCACCAGGGGATCTCTGGAAACACCATATATTTT.

Only one count was recorded for this clone. V is TRBV6-4 and J is TRBJ1-4; no definite D call. Germline CDR1 reads MRHNA; CDR2 reads SNTAGT. Trimming pared 9 bases from V and 1 base from J, leaving 9 bases between. The CDR3 loop spans 13 amino acids. CDR3 sequence (DNA): TGTGCCAGGGGGAGCAGAACTAATGAAAAACTGTTTTTT. Its protein is CARGSRTNEKLFF.

There are many counts of this clone. In DNA form, the CDR3 reads TGTGCCAGCGGGACGGGGAACAGGGGGGTCAAAGGCTACACCTTC. Translating gives CASGTGNRGVKGYTF. The rearrangement joins TRBV6-5 to TRBJ1-2, with 8 bases fitting TRBD1. Trimming took 8 bases from V and 8 from J; bases not matched to a gene: 16. The CDR3 contains 15 residues. CDR1 MNHEY and CDR2 SVGAGI come from the germline V gene.

The chain couples TRBV5-6 to TRBJ1-3, with 7 bases fitting TRBD1. Germline CDR1 and CDR2: SGHDT and YYEEEE. Losses at the gene ends were 3 bases for V and 3 bases for J; bases not matched to a gene: 9. The length of the CDR3 is 16 residues. The CDR3 coding sequence is TGTGCCAGCAGCTGGGGACGACAGGGACATGGAAACACCATATATTTT. Protein: CASSWGRQGHGNTIYF.

This sequence joins TRBV6-1 and TRBJ2-3, with a weak D call TRBD2 (6 bases). V dropped 6 bases and J dropped 4 bases, with 17 bases sitting between them. The length of the CDR3 is 15 residues. The V gene's germline CDR1 is MNHNS and CDR2 SASEGT. CDR3 DNA: TGTGCCAGCAGCGACCGGGACTCTGCGTCAGATACGCAGTATTTT. Its translation is CASSDRDSASDTQYF.